This TCR beta chain stems from a study of regulatory T cells in long-lasting Graves disease. Time point specified: newly diagnosed GD, antithyroid drugs for less than 3 months. The TCR library was prepared using RNA isolated from PBMCs. Overall study findings and caveats: TRBV28, TRBJ1-2 and TRBJ2-5 emerged as the favored segments in persistent disease. Peripheral blood alone, not thyroid tissue, underwent study.

The V end was cut by 7 bases, the J end by 2 bases, with 15 bases between. The CDR3 is 14 residues long. Germline V CDR1 and CDR2: DFQATT, SNEGSKA (reference sequence). Through Arm-PCR of CDR3 regions and iRepertoire HTBI primers, TCR beta libraries were built. TCRdb reprocessed the multiplex PCR reads via MiXCR and lists one record per CDR3 protein. The table records 500,000 or so distinct CDR3 sequences, about 15% of them present only once. With regard to this clonotype: Its antigen is not identified.

These data also featured in a second study, about T cells in Graves' hyperthyroidism and ophthalmopathy. That report adds: The HTBI set primed first-round TCR CDR3 RT-PCR.

The sample here was peripheral blood mononuclear cells (PBMCs), taken at new diagnosis, from a patient treated with antithyroid drugs. This chain connects TRBV20-1 to TRBJ1-5; tentatively, D is TRBD1 (5 bases). This TCR came from a woman aged 50 to 60 with Graves disease. CDR3 nucleotides: TGCAGTGTTGGTGGGGGGGGAGGCAATCAGCCCCAGCATTTT. Encoded protein: CSVGGGGGNQPQHF.